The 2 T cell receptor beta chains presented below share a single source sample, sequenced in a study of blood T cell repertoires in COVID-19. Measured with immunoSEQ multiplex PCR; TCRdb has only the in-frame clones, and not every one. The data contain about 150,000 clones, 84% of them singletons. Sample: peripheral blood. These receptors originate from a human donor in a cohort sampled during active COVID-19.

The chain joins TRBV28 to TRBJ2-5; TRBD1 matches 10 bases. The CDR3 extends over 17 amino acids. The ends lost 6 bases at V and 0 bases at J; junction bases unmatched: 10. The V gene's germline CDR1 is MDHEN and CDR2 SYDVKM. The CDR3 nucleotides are TGTGCCAGCAGAGTGACAGGGGGCATCACGTACCAAGAGACCCAGTACTTC. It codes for CASRVTGGITYQETQYF.

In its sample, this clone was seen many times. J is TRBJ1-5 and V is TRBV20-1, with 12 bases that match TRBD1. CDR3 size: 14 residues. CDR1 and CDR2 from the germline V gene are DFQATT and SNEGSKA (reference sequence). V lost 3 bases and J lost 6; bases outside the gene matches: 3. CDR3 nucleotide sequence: TGCAGTGCTAGTGGGACAGGGGGCGGTCAGCCCCAGCATTTT. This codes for CSASGTGGGQPQHF.